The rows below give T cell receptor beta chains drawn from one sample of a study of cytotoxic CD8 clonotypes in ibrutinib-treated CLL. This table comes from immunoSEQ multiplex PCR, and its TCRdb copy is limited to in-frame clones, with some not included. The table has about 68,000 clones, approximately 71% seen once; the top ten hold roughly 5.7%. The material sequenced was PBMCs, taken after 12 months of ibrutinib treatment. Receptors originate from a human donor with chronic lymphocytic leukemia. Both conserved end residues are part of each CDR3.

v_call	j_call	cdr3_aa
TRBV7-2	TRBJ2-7	CASSRRRESSYEQYF
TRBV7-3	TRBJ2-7	CASSLGSEGAYEQYF
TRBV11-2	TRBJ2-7	CASSLGGYLEQYF
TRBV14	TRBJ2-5	CASSLLARGKAVETQYF
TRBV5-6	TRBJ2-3	CASSSRLLDTQYF
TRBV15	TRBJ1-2	CATSRDGTYKNYGYTF
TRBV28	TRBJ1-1	CASSLFRGIGAFF
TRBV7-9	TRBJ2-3	CASSFFGGSTDTQYF
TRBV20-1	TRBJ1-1	CSARDNKGAFF
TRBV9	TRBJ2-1	CASSVSGGTSYNEQFF
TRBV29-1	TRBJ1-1	CSVVRGGVNTEAFF
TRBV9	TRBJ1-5	CASSVTADGNQPQHF
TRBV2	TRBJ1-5	CASSGEGLYFPQHF
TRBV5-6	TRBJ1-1	CASSPIGGAEGTEAFF
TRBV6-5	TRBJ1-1	CASRLGTISEAFF
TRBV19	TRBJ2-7	CASRPGLAGPGGSYEQYF
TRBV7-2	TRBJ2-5	CASGTGTQYF
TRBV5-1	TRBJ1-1	CASSLGTVNTEAFF
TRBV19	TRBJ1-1	CASSIVGGAFF
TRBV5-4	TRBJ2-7	CASSLELAPSYEQYF
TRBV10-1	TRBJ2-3	CASRRLAALLLDTQYF
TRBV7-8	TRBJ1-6	CASSLVPSYNSPLHF
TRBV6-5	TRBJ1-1	CASSYLRENTEAFF
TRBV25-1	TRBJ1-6	CASSDRDRQLRSPLHF
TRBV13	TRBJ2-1	CASSLPPGLAGGLGNNEQFF
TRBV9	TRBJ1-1	CASSLTLGGTEAFF
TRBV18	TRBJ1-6	CASSLDGTEVSPLHF
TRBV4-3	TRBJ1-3	CASSPTPGGAGNTIYF
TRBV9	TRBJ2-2	CASSPQDTGELFF
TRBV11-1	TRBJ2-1	CASSGRRDKAYNEQFF
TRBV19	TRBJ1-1	CASSIDPKTTEAFF
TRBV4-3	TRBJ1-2	CASSQDTGGNYGYTF
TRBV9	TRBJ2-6	CASSVFGTPNSGANVLTF
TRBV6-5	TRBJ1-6	CASSYGTVNNSPLHF
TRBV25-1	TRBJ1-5	CASSLGEQPQHF
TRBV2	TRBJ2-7	CASTAGGRYEQYF
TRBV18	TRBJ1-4	CASSPSAGPNEKLFF